These 29 T cell receptor beta chains share one sample of origin, sequenced in a study of blood T cells in healthy people across ages (dated by TCRdb to the mid-2010s). The receptor library was made with 5' RACE. Data came from an Illumina HiSeq 2500. A second PCR of about 7 to 12 cycles was run with a J-beta primer mix and a sample-barcoded 5' primer. TCRdb trimmed public reads at Q25 via fastp, called clones via MiXCR and kept in-frame beta chains. Under each unique CDR3 protein, matching rows form one entry showing the most common genes and DNA. The sample contains about 570,000 distinct CDR3 sequences, 27% of them found a single time. The leading ten clones occupy less than 20% of the sample. The sequencing sample was made of blood. The receptors come from a woman aged 65 to 85 in good health.

This clonotype was found a few times. The genes are TRBV29-1 and TRBJ2-5; 7 bases fit TRBD1. Germline lookup yields CDR1 SQVTM and CDR2 ANQGSEA. The CDR3 covers 10 residues. V lost 8 bases to trimming and J lost 3 bases; unmatched junction nucleotides: 0. The CDR3 DNA reads as TGCAGCCAGGGGGAAGAGACCCAGTACTTC. It yields the protein CSQGEETQYF. Looking up the rest from reference TRBV29-1 and TRBJ2-5 gives the full variable domain: SAVISQKPSRDICQRGTSLTIQCQVDSQVTMMFWYRQQPGQSLTLIATANQGSEATYESGFVIDKFPISRPNLTFSTLTVSNMSPEDSSIYLCSQGEETQYFGPGTRLLVL.

The chain has TRBV29-1 and TRBJ2-7; 7 bases fit TRBD2. TRBJ2-5 explains the end of the DNA better; the J call may be wrong. Per the germline V gene, CDR1 is SQVTM and CDR2 is ANQGSEA. The CDR3 length is 15 residues. The chain's CDR3 is CSVEDLRGVGETQYF. The CDR3 region has the DNA TGCAGCGTTGAAGATCTTCGGGGGGTGGGAGAGACCCAGTACTTC.

The chain has TRBV7-2 and TRBJ1-5; D may be TRBD1 (5 bases). V shed 5 bases and J shed 6 bases, with 14 bases lying between them. Germline V gives CDR1 SGHTA, CDR2 FQGNSA. The CDR3 contains 14 residues. Here the CDR3 reads CASSLVQGPQPQHF. The CDR3 DNA is TGTGCCAGCAGCCTAGTCCAGGGACCTCAGCCCCAGCATTTT.

Here the CDR3 DNA reads TGTGCCAGCTCACCAGAGACAGGGGGCCGCTATGGCTACACCTTC. Translating gives CASSPETGGRYGYTF. The chain links TRBV18 to TRBJ1-2, with 10 bases matching TRBD1. V shed 2 bases and J 4 bases; nucleotides not matched to a gene: 4. The germline V gene has CDR1 KGHSH and CDR2 LQKENI. This CDR3 has 15 residues.

V is TRBV4-3 and J is TRBJ2-1; D may match TRBD1 or TRBD2 (5 bases each). This CDR3 contains 15 residues. Germline loops: CDR1 LGHNA, CDR2 YSLEER. V dropped 4 bases and J dropped 8 bases, with 18 bases sitting between them. The CDR3: CASSLTGTRGDEQFF. CDR3 in DNA: TGCGCCAGCAGCCTTACCGGGACCCGCGGCGATGAGCAGTTCTTC.

This clonotype was observed a few times. The chain links TRBV20-1 to TRBJ2-5; TRBD1 agrees at 9 bases. The CDR3 is 14 residues long. Germline values: CDR1 DFQATT, CDR2 SNEGSKA (reference sequence). The CDR3 DNA is TGCAGCGCCCCCCCCGGGACAGGGATAGAGACCCAGTACTTC. This sequence encodes CSAPPGTGIETQYF.

The chain is built from TRBV12-3 or TRBV12-4 and TRBJ2-1, with a possible D match to TRBD2 (5 bases). The CDR3 runs to 14 residues. V shed 7 bases and J shed 6 bases, with 16 bases lying between them. CDR3 amino acids: CASTGGLQINEQFF. CDR3 in DNA: TGTGCCAGCACCGGCGGGCTTCAAATCAATGAGCAGTTCTTC.

As concerns this clonotype: The junction departs from germline at one end; a sequencing error may be responsible. The chain combines TRBV27 with TRBJ2-5, with 10 nucleotides matching TRBD1. In germline, CDR1 is MNHEY, CDR2 SMNVEV (reference sequence). This CDR3 has 15 residues. CDR3 residues: CACSYTGTGASRQYF. The CDR3 DNA follows: TGTGCCTGCAGTTATACCGGGACAGGGGCTTCGCGGCAGTACTTC.

The V call is TRBV19, the J call TRBJ2-1, with 9 bases fitting TRBD2. The CDR3 length is 15 residues. Trimming took 4 bases from V and 3 from J; bases not matched to a gene: 4. CDR1 and CDR2 (germline): LNHDA, SQIVND (reference sequence). The CDR3 protein is CASSKAGGDYNEQFF. Here the CDR3 DNA reads TGTGCCAGTAGTAAAGCGGGGGGTGACTACAATGAGCAGTTCTTC.

The chain carries TRBV18 and TRBJ2-2; D is ambiguous. Germline CDR1 reads KGHSH; CDR2 reads LQKENI. Trimming pared 0 bases from V and 4 bases from J, leaving 9 bases between. The CDR3 consists of 15 residues. Here the CDR3 DNA reads TGTGCCAGCTCACCACCAGCCCCGAGCACCGGGGAGCTGTTTTTT. It specifies CASSPPAPSTGELFF.

Only a few counts were recorded for this clonotype. The rearrangement uses TRBV7-8 and TRBJ1-6; no firm D call. Per the germline V gene, CDR1 is SGHVS and CDR2 is FQNEAQ. V dropped 7 bases and J dropped 6 bases, with 10 bases sitting between them. The CDR3 is 13 amino acids. The CDR3 is CASTFGLNSPLHF. Here the CDR3 DNA reads TGTGCCAGCACCTTTGGTCTTAATTCACCCCTCCACTTT.

V is TRBV7-2 and J is TRBJ1-2; weak D call: TRBD1 (6 bases). This CDR3 region has 14 residues. The germline V and J ends were trimmed by 5 bases and 1 base, with 11 bases remaining between them. In germline, CDR1 is SGHTA, CDR2 FQGNSA. The CDR3 DNA sequence: TGTGCCAGCAGCCGGGACATCTTTAACTATGGCTACACCTTC. As protein: CASSRDIFNYGYTF.

The table lists this clonotype with a few counts. The chain recombines TRBV20-1 with TRBJ2-5; 10 positions agree with TRBD1. The end of the DNA fits TRBJ2-7 better, so the J call may be wrong. Germline CDR1 and CDR2: DFQATT and SNEGSKA (reference sequence). This CDR3 has 14 amino acids. CDR3 amino acids: CSARGGDRGDEQYF. The CDR3 nucleotides are TGCAGTGCTAGAGGGGGGGACAGGGGCGACGAGCAGTACTTC.

In this sample, this clonotype turned up a few times. The CDR3 sequence: CASRPEPGQGTSYEQYF. CDR3 nucleotide sequence: TGTGCCAGCAGGCCAGAACCGGGACAGGGTACCTCCTACGAGCAGTACTTC. This chain links TRBV6-1 with TRBJ2-7, with TRBD1 identical over 9 bases. The germline CDR1 and CDR2 sequences are MNHNS and SASEGT. This CDR3 contains 17 residues. V was pared by 6 bases and J by 0 bases, with 12 bases of the junction left unmatched.

In its sample, this clonotype was seen a few times. The chain uses TRBV14 and TRBJ1-4; 7 bases fit TRBD1. CDR3 length: 14 residues. Looked up from germline, CDR1 is SGHDN and CDR2 is FVKESK. Losses at the gene ends were 4 bases for V and 8 bases for J; bases not matched to a gene: 7. The CDR3 nucleotides are TGTGCCAGCAGCCGCCCGGGACAGTACGAAAAACTGTTTTTT. It encodes CASSRPGQYEKLFF.

The chain links TRBV20-1 to TRBJ2-5; a possible D gene is TRBD2 (5 bases). The CDR3 runs to 14 residues. From germline, CDR1 is DFQATT and CDR2 SNEGSKA (reference sequence). V gave up 5 bases and J gave up 3 bases, with 16 bases separating them. The CDR3, as DNA: TGCAGTGCTCTCATAGCGCCTGTCAAAGAGACCCAGTACTTC. Translating gives CSALIAPVKETQYF.

This clonotype showed up just a few times. The CDR3 region has the DNA TGCAGCGTCCTCATGTCAGGGGAGAACTATGGCTACACCTTC. This translates into CSVLMSGENYGYTF. The V and J genes are TRBV29-1 and TRBJ1-2; a weak D match, TRBD1 (6 bases). CDR1 SQVTM and CDR2 ANQGSEA come from the germline V gene. The CDR3 spans 14 residues. The V end was cut by 6 bases, the J end by 2 bases, with 16 bases between.

The genes are TRBV20-1 and TRBJ2-3, with D possibly called TRBD1 or TRBD2 (6 bases each). V gave up 6 bases and J gave up 2 bases, with 18 bases separating them. CDR1 and CDR2 (germline): DFQATT, SNEGSKA (reference sequence). This CDR3 is 15 amino acids long. DNA of the CDR3: TGCAGTGCGCCCGATCGAGGGGGGATCACAGATACGCAGTATTTT. This encodes CSAPDRGGITDTQYF.

The sample holds a few counts of this clonotype. The genes are TRBV7-2 and TRBJ2-5; D gene unclear. The CDR3 is made up of 14 amino acids. Germline V CDR1 and CDR2: SGHTA, FQGNSA. The germline V and J ends were trimmed by 5 bases and 5 bases, with 15 bases remaining between them. The CDR3 protein is CASSLGSVGETQYF. The CDR3 nucleotides read TGTGCCAGCAGCCTAGGGTCAGTGGGGGAGACCCAGTACTTC.

The genes are TRBV4-3 and TRBJ1-1; D may be TRBD1 (5 bases). The length of the CDR3 is 16 residues. CDR1 and CDR2 from the germline V gene are LGHNA and YSLEER. V gave up 0 bases and J gave up 3 bases, with 14 bases separating them. The CDR3 nucleotides are TGCGCCAGCAGCCAAGATTTGACGGGGCATTACACTGAAGCTTTCTTT. Translating it yields CASSQDLTGHYTEAFF.

The rearrangement uses TRBV3-1 and TRBJ1-1; no clear D. The CDR3 length is 12 residues. CDR1 and CDR2 (germline): LGHDT, YNNKEL (reference sequence). Trimming removed 3 bases at V and 6 bases at J, with 8 bases between. CDR3 amino acids: CASSQFFAEAFF. CDR3 in DNA: TGTGCCAGCAGCCAGTTTTTCGCTGAAGCTTTCTTT. Variable domain in full (rest from reference TRBV3-1 and TRBJ1-1): DTAVSQTPKYLVTQMGNDKSIKCEQNLGHDTMYWYKQDSKKFLKIMFSYNNKELIINETVPNRFSPKSPDKAHLNLHINSLELGDSAVYFCASSQFFAEAFFGQGTRLTVV.

The CDR3 region is CASSLTPGQIQETQYF. CDR3 coding DNA: TGTGCCAGCAGCTTAACACCGGGACAGATCCAAGAGACCCAGTACTTC. The chain employs TRBV7-2 and TRBJ2-5, with TRBD1 matching over 7 bases. From germline, CDR1 is SGHTA and CDR2 FQGNSA. The J segment lost 1 base and the V segment lost 2 bases, leaving 7 bases of the junction unmatched. This CDR3 has 16 residues.

A few counts support this clonotype. The chain recombines TRBV28 with TRBJ1-4, with TRBD1 matching over 9 bases. The CDR3 extends over 14 amino acids. The junction had 4 bases not matched to a gene; V was cut back by 5 bases and J by 6 bases. Germline CDR1 is MDHEN and CDR2 is SYDVKM. CDR3 DNA sequence: TGTGCCAGCAGTCGGGACAGGGTTTATGAAAAACTGTTTTTT. Translating gives CASSRDRVYEKLFF.

The V and J genes are TRBV2 and TRBJ1-1; no definite D call. Germline CDR1 is SNHLY and CDR2 is FYNNEI. V shed 8 bases and J shed 0 bases, with 10 bases lying between them. CDR3 size: 13 residues. DNA for the CDR3: TGTGCCAGCGTTGGGCCCGTGAACACTGAAGCTTTCTTT. It yields the protein CASVGPVNTEAFF.

V gene TRBV7-9 combines with J gene TRBJ1-4; D unresolved. Germline CDR1 and CDR2: SEHNR and FQNEAQ (reference sequence). Trimming stripped 4 bases from V and 8 bases from J, with 14 bases between. This CDR3 has 14 amino acids. The CDR3 loop is CASSSTDIGEKLFF. CDR3 bases: TGTGCCAGCAGCTCTACTGACATTGGGGAAAAACTGTTTTTT.

This chain uses TRBV10-3 with TRBJ2-3; 8 bases fit TRBD2. Trimming removed 0 bases from V and 0 bases from J; junction bases left unmatched: 11. The CDR3 runs 19 residues. From germline, CDR1 is ENHRY and CDR2 SYGVKD. CDR3 DNA sequence: TGTGCCATCAGTGAGTCTCTCGTGAGCGGGAGCTCTAGCACAGATACGCAGTATTTT. Its translation is CAISESLVSGSSSTDTQYF.

The rearrangement uses TRBV27 and TRBJ1-4; the match to TRBD1 covers 10 bases. The CDR3 covers 15 residues. From germline, CDR1 is MNHEY and CDR2 SMNVEV (reference sequence). Germline trimming cut 3 bases from V and 4 bases from J; bases unmatched to any gene: 2. CDR3 DNA: TGTGCCAGCAGTTTTCGGACAGGGGGTAATGAAAAACTGTTTTTT. This sequence encodes CASSFRTGGNEKLFF.

A few counts support this clonotype. J is TRBJ1-4 and V is TRBV7-2; D possibly corresponds to TRBD1 (5 bases). This CDR3 contains 15 residues. Deletions cut 3 bases from V and 0 bases from J, with 8 bases between. The V gene's germline CDR1 is SGHTA and CDR2 FQGNSA. DNA for the CDR3: TGTGCCAGCAGCTTCACAGGCACAACTAATGAAAAACTGTTTTTT. This encodes CASSFTGTTNEKLFF.

There are a few counts of this clonotype. This rearrangement joins TRBV6-6 to TRBJ2-2, with 7 bases that match TRBD2. Germline V gene sequence: CDR1 MNHNY, CDR2 SVGAGI (reference sequence). The CDR3 spans 16 residues. V lost 2 bases, J lost 6 bases, and 9 bases stayed unmatched. Written as DNA, the CDR3 is TGTGCCAGCAGTTACGTTCGGGGGGATTATGCCGGGGAGCTGTTTTTT. Its translation: CASSYVRGDYAGELFF.